The clone carrying this T cell receptor (beta chain) was observed a single time. This sample is part of a study of Ad26.COV2.S vaccination and SARS-CoV-2 variants. The overall study: Ad26.COV2.S shots went into the muscle once or twice, 56 days apart.

Germline V gives CDR1 SGHDN, CDR2 FVKESK. Trimming took 4 bases from V and 5 from J, leaving 17 bases between them. The CDR3 runs to 15 residues. Treatment meaning: approximately 18 received Ad26.COV2.S at low or high dose, single or two shots; 5 received placebo; per-sample allocation not given. On day 63 after the first injection, vaccine and placebo recipients gave samples. The protocol was immunoSEQ multiplex PCR, while the TCRdb copy is restricted to in-frame clones and leaves out a portion. Found here are 300,000 to 350,000 clones, roughly 90% of them singletons; the top ten hold around 5.5%. This specimen consisted of peripheral blood, obtained in a trial of Ad26.COV2.S vaccine versus placebo. This clonotype was obtained from a person aged 18-60 years who received the Ad26.COV2.S COVID-19 vaccine or a placebo. This rearrangement joins TRBV14 to TRBJ2-5; D gene uncertain. The CDR3 here is CASSRGTTRWETQYF. The CDR3 coding sequence is TGTGCCAGCAGCCGGGGAACGACCAGATGGGAGACCCAGTACTTC.